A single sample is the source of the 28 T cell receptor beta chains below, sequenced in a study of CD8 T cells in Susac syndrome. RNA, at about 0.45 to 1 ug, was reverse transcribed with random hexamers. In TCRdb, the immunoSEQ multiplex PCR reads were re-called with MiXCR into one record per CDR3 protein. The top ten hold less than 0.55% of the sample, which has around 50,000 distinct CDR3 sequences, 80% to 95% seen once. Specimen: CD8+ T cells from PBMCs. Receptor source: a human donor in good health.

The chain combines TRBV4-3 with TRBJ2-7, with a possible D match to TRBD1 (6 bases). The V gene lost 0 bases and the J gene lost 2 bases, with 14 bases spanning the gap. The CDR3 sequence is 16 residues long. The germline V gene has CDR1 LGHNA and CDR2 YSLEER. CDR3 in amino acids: CASSQDQGGPTYEQYF. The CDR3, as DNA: TGCGCCAGCAGCCAAGATCAAGGGGGACCTACCTACGAGCAGTACTTC.

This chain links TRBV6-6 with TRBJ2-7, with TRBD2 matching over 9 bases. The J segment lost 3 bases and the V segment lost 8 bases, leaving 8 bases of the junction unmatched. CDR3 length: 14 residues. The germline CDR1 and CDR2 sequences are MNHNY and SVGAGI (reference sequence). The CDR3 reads CASALSGSNYEQYF. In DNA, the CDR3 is TGTGCCAGCGCACTTAGCGGGAGCAACTACGAGCAGTACTTC.

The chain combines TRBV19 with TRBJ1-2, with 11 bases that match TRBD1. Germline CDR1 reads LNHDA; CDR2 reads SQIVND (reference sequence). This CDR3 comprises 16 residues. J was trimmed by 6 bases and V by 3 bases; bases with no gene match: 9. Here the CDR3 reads CASSIPWTGGADGYTF. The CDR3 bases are TGTGCCAGTAGTATCCCCTGGACAGGGGGCGCGGATGGCTACACCTTC.

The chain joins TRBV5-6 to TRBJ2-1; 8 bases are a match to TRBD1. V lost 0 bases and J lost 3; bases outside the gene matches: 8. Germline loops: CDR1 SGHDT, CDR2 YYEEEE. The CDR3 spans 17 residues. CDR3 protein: CASSLARWTGNYNEQFF. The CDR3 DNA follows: TGTGCCAGCAGCTTGGCGCGATGGACAGGGAACTACAATGAGCAGTTCTTC.

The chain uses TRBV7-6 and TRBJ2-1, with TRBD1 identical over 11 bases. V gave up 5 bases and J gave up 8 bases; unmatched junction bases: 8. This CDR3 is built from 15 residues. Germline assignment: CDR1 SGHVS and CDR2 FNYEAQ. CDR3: CASSPGTGGSHEQFF. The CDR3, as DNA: TGTGCCAGCAGCCCGGGGACAGGGGGTAGTCATGAGCAGTTCTTC.

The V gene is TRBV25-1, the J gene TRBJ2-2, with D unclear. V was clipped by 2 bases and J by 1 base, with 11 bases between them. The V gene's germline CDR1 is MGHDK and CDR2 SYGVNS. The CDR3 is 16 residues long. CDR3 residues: CASSELPAMNTGELFF. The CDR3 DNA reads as TGTGCCAGCAGTGAACTACCTGCGATGAACACCGGGGAGCTGTTTTTT.

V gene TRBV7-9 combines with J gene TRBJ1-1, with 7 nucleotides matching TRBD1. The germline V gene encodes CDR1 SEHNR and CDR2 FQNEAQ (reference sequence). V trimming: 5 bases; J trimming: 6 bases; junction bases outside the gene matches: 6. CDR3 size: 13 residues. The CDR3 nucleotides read TGTGCCAGCAGCCCCGGGACAGCCCCTGAAGCTTTCTTT. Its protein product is CASSPGTAPEAFF.

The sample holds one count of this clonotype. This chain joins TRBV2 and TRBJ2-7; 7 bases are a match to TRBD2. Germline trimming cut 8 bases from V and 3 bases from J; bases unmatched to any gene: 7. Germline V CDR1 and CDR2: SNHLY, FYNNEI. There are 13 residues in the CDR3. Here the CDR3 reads CASGGRALYEQYF. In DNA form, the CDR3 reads TGTGCCAGCGGGGGGAGGGCCCTCTACGAGCAGTACTTC.

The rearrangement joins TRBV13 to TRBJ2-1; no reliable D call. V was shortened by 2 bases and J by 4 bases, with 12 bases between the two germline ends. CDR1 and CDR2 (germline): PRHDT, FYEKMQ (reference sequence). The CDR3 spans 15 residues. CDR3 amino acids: CASSLMGSRYNEQFF. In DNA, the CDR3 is TGTGCCAGCAGCTTAATGGGTAGCAGATACAATGAGCAGTTCTTC.

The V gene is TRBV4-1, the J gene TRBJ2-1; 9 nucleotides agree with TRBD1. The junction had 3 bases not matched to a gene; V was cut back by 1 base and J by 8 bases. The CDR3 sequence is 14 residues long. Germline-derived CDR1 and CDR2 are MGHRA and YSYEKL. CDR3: CASSQGQGVHEQFF. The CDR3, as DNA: TGCGCCAGCAGCCAAGGACAGGGGGTTCATGAGCAGTTCTTC.

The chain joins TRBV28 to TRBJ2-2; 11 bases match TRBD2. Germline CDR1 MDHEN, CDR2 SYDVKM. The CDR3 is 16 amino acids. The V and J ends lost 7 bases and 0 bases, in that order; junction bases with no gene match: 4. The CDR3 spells CASISGRAPNTGELFF. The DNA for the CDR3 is TGTGCCAGCATTAGCGGGAGGGCCCCGAACACCGGGGAGCTGTTTTTT. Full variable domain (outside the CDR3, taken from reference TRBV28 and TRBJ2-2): DVKVTQSSRYLVKRTGEKVFLECVQDMDHENMFWYRQDPGLGLRLIYFSYDVKMKEKGDIPEGYSVSREKKERFSLILESASTNQTSMYLCASISGRAPNTGELFFGEGSRLTVL.

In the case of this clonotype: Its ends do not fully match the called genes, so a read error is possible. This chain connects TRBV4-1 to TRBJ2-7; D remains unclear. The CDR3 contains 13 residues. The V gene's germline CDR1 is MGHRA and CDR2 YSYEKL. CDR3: CASSQGGTYEQYF. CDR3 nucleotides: TGCGCCAGTAGCCAAGGTGGCACCTACGAGCAGTACTTC.

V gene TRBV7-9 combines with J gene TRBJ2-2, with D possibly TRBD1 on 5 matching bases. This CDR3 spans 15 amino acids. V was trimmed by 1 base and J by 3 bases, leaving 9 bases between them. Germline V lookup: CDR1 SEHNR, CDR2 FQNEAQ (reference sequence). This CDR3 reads CASSLGQGDTGELFF. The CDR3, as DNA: TGTGCCAGCAGCTTAGGCCAGGGCGACACCGGGGAGCTGTTTTTT. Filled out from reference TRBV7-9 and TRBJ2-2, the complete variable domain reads DTGVSQNPRHKITKRGQNVTFRCDPISEHNRLYWYRQTLGQGPEFLTYFQNEAQLEKSRLLSDRFSAERPKGSFSTLEIQRTEQGDSAMYLCASSLGQGDTGELFFGEGSRLTVL.

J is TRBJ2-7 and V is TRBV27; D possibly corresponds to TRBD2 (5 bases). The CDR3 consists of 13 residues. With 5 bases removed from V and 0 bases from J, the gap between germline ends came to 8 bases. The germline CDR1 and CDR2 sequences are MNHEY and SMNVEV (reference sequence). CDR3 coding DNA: TGTGCCAGCAGTATACGGGACTCCTACGAGCAGTACTTC. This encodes CASSIRDSYEQYF.

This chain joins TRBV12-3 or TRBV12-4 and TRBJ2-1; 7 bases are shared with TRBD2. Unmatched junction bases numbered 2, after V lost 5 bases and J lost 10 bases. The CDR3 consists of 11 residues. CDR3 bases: TGTGCCAGCAGTAAACTAGCGGAGCAGTTCTTC. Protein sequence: CASSKLAEQFF.

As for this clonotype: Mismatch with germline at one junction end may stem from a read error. The CDR3 DNA follows: TGTGCCAGCTCCGGCAGACTAGCTTCTATGAACACTGAAGTTTTCTTT. Amino acid sequence: CASSGRLASMNTEVFF. V and J are TRBV13 and TRBJ1-1; D not resolved. Per the germline V gene, CDR1 is PRHDT and CDR2 is FYEKMQ (reference sequence). This CDR3 is built from 16 residues.

This chain's CDR3 is CASRFGTYTRSGTGELFF. CDR3 DNA: TGCGCCAGCAGGTTCGGAACCTATACGAGGTCCGGCACCGGGGAGCTGTTTTTT. The V gene is TRBV5-1, the J gene TRBJ2-2; D is undetermined. Germline-derived CDR1 and CDR2 are SGHRS and YFSETQ. The V end lost 5 bases, the J end lost 4 bases, and 24 bases lay between the germline ends. The CDR3 extends over 18 amino acids.

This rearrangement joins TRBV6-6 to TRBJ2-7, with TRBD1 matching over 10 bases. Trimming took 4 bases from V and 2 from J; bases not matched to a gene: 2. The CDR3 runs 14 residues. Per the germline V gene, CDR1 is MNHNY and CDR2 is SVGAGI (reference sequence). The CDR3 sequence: CASSFGTGAYEQYF. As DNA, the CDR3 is TGTGCCAGCAGTTTCGGGACAGGGGCCTACGAGCAGTACTTC.

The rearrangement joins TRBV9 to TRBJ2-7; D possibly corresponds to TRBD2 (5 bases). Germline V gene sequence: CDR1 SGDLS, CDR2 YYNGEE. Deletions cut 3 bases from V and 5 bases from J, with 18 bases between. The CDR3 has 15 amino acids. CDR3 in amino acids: CASSASDWVGDEQYF. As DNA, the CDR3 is TGTGCCAGCAGCGCTTCGGACTGGGTTGGGGACGAGCAGTACTTC.

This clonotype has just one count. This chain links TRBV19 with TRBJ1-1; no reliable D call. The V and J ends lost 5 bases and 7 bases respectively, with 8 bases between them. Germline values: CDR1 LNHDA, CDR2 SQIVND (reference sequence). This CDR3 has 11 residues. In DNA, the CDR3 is TGTGCCAGTAGTCTTTATATTGAAGCTTTCTTT. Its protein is CASSLYIEAFF.

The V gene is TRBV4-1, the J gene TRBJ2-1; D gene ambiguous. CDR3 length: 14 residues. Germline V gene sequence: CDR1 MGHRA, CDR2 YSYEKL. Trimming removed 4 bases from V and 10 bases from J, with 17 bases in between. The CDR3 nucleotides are TGCGCCAGCAGCCGCCCAGAGCAGTCCGGCGAGCAGTTCTTC. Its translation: CASSRPEQSGEQFF.

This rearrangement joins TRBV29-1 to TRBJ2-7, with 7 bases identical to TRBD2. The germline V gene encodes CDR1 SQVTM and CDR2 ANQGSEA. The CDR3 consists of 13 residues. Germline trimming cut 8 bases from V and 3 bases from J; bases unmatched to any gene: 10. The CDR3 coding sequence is TGCAGCTACTGGGGGGAGGGAATCTACGAGCAGTACTTC. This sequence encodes CSYWGEGIYEQYF.

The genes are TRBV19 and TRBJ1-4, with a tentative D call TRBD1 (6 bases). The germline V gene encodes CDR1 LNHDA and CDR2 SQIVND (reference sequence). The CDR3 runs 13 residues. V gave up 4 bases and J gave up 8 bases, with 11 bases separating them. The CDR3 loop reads CASSSRDKEKLFF. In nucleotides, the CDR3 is TGTGCCAGTAGTAGCCGGGACAAAGAAAAACTGTTTTTT.

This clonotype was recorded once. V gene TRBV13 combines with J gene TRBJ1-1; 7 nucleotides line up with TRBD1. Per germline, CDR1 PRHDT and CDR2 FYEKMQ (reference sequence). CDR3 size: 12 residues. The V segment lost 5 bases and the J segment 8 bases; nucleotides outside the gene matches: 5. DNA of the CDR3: TGTGCCAGCAGCGAACCGGGACAGGAAGCTTTCTTT. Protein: CASSEPGQEAFF.

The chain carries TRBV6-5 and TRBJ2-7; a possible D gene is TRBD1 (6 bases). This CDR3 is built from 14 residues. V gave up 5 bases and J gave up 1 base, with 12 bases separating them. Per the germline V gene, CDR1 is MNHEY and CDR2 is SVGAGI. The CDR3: CASSLYRESYEQYF. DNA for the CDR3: TGTGCCAGCAGTCTATACAGGGAATCCTACGAGCAGTACTTC.

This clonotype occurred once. The CDR3 bases are TGCAGTGCTAGAGACGAGGACAGGGGGCTTCAGCCCCAGCATTTT. This codes for CSARDEDRGLQPQHF. The V call is TRBV20-1, the J call TRBJ1-5; the match to TRBD1 covers 11 bases. Trimming cost V 0 bases and J 6 bases; bases outside gene matches: 4. Germline V gives CDR1 DFQATT, CDR2 SNEGSKA (reference sequence). CDR3 length: 15 residues.

The CDR3 loop reads CAWSSSHEQFF. For the CDR3, the DNA is TGTGCCTGGAGTAGTTCCCATGAGCAGTTCTTC. The rearrangement uses TRBV30 and TRBJ2-1; D gene ambiguous. This CDR3 contains 11 residues. CDR1 and CDR2 (germline): GTSNPN, SVGIG (reference sequence). V gave up 2 bases and J gave up 8 bases, with 7 bases separating them.

CDR3 coding DNA: TGTGCCAGCAGCAACCAGGGTCCGGGGGAGCTGTTTTTT. This sequence encodes CASSNQGPGELFF. V usage is TRBV13 and J usage is TRBJ2-2, with D possibly being TRBD1 (5 bases). Trimming took 5 bases from V and 8 from J, leaving 12 bases between them. CDR1 and CDR2 from the germline V gene are PRHDT and FYEKMQ (reference sequence). CDR3 length: 13 amino acids.